This is a list of T cell receptor beta chains from one sample in a study of post-analysis software for immune sequencing data. Each CDR3 protein is one row after TCRdb ran MiXCR on the PCR reads. The table records roughly 800,000 distinct CDR3 sequences, approximately 53% of them present only once. The sequenced material came from blood. Every receptor here comes from a girl aged 5-17 years with multiple sclerosis. Each CDR3 is given with its conserved first and last residue. D genes are given only for firm matches. Rows give clone size only sometimes, using once, few, many, or a class for an expanded clone.

V	J	size	D	length	DNA	CDR3
TRBV12-3/TRBV12-4	TRBJ1-2	NA	TRBD1	16	TGTGCCAGCACTCACCCGGGACAGGAGAACAACTATGGCTACACCTTC	CASTHPGQENNYGYTF
TRBV7-9	TRBJ2-7	NA	NA	15	TGTGCCAGCAGCTCCTCGGCTAGCGCCGGGGCCGAGCAGTACTTC	CASSSSASAGAEQYF
TRBV5-1	TRBJ2-5	NA	TRBD2	15	TGCGCCAGCAGCGAGGGACTAGCGGAACAAGAGACCCAGTACTTC	CASSEGLAEQETQYF
TRBV5-1	TRBJ2-1	NA	NA	13	TGCGCCAGCAGCTTGGCACTAGGATATGAGCAGTTCTTC	CASSLALGYEQFF
TRBV11-2	TRBJ2-7	NA	NA	14	TGTGCCAGCAGCTTTACCGCCGGGACCTACGAGCAGTACTTC	CASSFTAGTYEQYF
TRBV5-1	TRBJ2-3	NA	TRBD2	16	TGCGCCAGCAGCTTAATAGCGGGGGCCCCGTCCGGTGCGCAGTATTTT	CASSLIAGAPSGAQYF
TRBV29-1	TRBJ2-3	few	NA	13	TGCAGCGTTGAAAGCAGGTACACAGATACGCAGTATTTT	CSVESRYTDTQYF
TRBV20-1	TRBJ2-1	few	NA	16	TGCAGTGCTGCCGGGGCGGACAGCGGAGAATACAATGAGCAGTTCTTC	CSAAGADSGEYNEQFF
TRBV6-5	TRBJ2-5	once	NA	15	TGTGCCAGCAGTTACTCGGGCACCCATGGGGAGACCCAGTACTTC	CASSYSGTHGETQYF
TRBV28	TRBJ1-1	NA	TRBD1	13	TGTGCCAGCCGAACAGGGGGTAACACTGAAGCTTTCTTT	CASRTGGNTEAFF
TRBV18	TRBJ2-3	NA	TRBD2	17	TGTGCCAGCTCACCAAACATACAGCGGGGGGGCACAGATACGCAGTATTTT	CASSPNIQRGGTDTQYF
TRBV10-3	TRBJ2-5	NA	TRBD1	16	TGTGCCATCAGTGAGTTCGGACAGGGAGTCCAAGAGACCCAGTACTTC	CAISEFGQGVQETQYF
TRBV3-1	TRBJ2-5	few	NA	15	TGTGCCAGCAGCCAAGATATTCCCCCTGCGACGACCCAGTACTTC	CASSQDIPPATTQYF
TRBV7-9	TRBJ1-2	NA	TRBD1	15	TGTTCCAGCAGCTTACCCGGGACAGGGATTGATGGCTACACCTTC	CSSSLPGTGIDGYTF
TRBV12-3/TRBV12-4	TRBJ2-7	once	NA	14	TGTGCCAGCAGTTTAAAGTGGACATCGTACGAGCAGTACTTC	CASSLKWTSYEQYF
TRBV6-1	TRBJ2-7	once	TRBD2	15	TGTGCCAGCAGAATTCCTAGCGGGAGGGCCGATGAGCAGTACTTC	CASRIPSGRADEQYF
TRBV20-1	TRBJ1-1	NA	NA	12	TGCAGTGCTACCAGGAGGGACACTGAAGCTTTCTTT	CSATRRDTEAFF
TRBV7-2	TRBJ2-2	NA	TRBD2	15	TGTGCCAGCAGCTCGACTAGCGGGAAGACCGGGGAGCTGTTTTTT	CASSSTSGKTGELFF
TRBV5-1	TRBJ2-1	NA	NA	13	TGCGCCAGCAGCTTGGCGGGACAAGCTGAGCAGTTCTTC	CASSLAGQAEQFF
TRBV10-3	TRBJ2-5	few	NA	13	TGTGCCATCAGGGCGGAAAACCAAGAGACCCAGTACTTC	CAIRAENQETQYF
TRBV12-3/TRBV12-4	TRBJ2-1	NA	TRBD2	15	TGTGCCAGCAGTTTATGGGGCGGGAGGTTGGATGAGCAGTTCTTC	CASSLWGGRLDEQFF
TRBV7-8	TRBJ2-7	few	TRBD2	14	TGTGCCAGCAGCGGGGGGGAGATCTCGGAAGAGCAGTACTTC	CASSGGEISEEQYF
TRBV5-1	TRBJ2-3	few	NA	13	TGCGCCAGCAGCCTCGGGACTGGAGATACGCAGTATTTT	CASSLGTGDTQYF
TRBV7-2	TRBJ1-1	NA	NA	13	TGTGCCAGCAGCTCGCCAGTCCTCACTGAAGCTTTCTTT	CASSSPVLTEAFF
TRBV5-1	TRBJ2-7	once	NA	14	TGCGCCAGCAGCTTGGACAGGGTTTTCTACGAGCAGTACTTC	CASSLDRVFYEQYF
TRBV12-3/TRBV12-4	TRBJ2-7	NA	NA	17	TGTGCCAGCAGTAAAGTTAGGGGCGCCGAGGCGGACTACGAGCAGTACTTC	CASSKVRGAEADYEQYF
TRBV7-3	TRBJ1-2	NA	TRBD1	16	TGTGCCAGCAGCTTAACCCGAGACAGGGTGGAAGATGGCTACACCTTC	CASSLTRDRVEDGYTF
TRBV10-3	TRBJ1-2	NA	NA	14	TGTGCCATCAGGCAAGGCTACGCTAACTATGGCTACACCTTC	CAIRQGYANYGYTF
TRBV18	TRBJ1-2	NA	NA	14	TGTGCCAGCTCACCCTATTCGGTAGGAGTAATGATCACCTTC	CASSPYSVGVMITF
TRBV12-3/TRBV12-4	TRBJ1-2	NA	NA	11	TGTGCCAGCAGTTTTCAAAGTATCTACACCTTC	CASSFQSIYTF
TRBV29-1	TRBJ1-4	few	NA	15	TGCAGCGTTGAAGATCGAGAGATCGCGGTGGGAAAACTGTTTTTT	CSVEDREIAVGKLFF